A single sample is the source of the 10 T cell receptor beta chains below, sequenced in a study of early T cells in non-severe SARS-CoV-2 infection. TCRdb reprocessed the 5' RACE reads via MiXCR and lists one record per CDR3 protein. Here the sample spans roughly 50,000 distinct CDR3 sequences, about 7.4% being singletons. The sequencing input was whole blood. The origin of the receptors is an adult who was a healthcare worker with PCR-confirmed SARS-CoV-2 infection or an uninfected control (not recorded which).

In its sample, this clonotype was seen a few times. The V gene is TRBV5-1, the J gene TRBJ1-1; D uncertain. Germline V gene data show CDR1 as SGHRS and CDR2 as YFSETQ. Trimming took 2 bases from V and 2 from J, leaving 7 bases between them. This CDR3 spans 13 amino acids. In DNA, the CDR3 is TGCGCCAGCAGCTTTTTCGGCAACACTGAAGCTTTCTTT. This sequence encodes CASSFFGNTEAFF.

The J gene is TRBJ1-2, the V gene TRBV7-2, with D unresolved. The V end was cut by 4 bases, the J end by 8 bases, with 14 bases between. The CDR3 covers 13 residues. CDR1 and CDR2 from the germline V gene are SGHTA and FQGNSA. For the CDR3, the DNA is TGTGCCAGCAGCTCCCCCTGGACTGGGGGCTACACCTTC. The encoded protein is CASSSPWTGGYTF.

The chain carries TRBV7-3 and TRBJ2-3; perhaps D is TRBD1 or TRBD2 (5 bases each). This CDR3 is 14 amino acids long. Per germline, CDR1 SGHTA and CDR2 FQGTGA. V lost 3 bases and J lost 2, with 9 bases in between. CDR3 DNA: TGTGCCAGCAGCTTTACGGGGACCACAGATACGCAGTATTTT. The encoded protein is CASSFTGTTDTQYF. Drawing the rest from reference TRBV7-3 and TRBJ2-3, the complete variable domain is GAGVSQTPSNKVTEKGKYVELRCDPISGHTALYWYRQSLGQGPEFLIYFQGTGAADDSGLPNDRFFAVRPEGSVSTLKIQRTERGDSAVYLCASSFTGTTDTQYFGPGTRLTVL.

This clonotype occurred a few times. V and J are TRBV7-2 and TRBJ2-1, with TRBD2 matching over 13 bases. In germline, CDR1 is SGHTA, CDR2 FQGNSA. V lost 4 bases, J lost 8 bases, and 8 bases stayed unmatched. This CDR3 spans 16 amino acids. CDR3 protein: CASSSILAGGLHEQFF. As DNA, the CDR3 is TGTGCCAGCAGCTCCATACTAGCGGGGGGGCTCCATGAGCAGTTCTTC.

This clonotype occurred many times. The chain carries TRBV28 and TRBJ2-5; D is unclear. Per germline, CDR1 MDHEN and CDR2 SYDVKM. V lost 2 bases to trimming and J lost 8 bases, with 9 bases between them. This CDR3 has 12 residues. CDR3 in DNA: TGTGCCAGCAGTTTACAGAGACTCACCCAGTACTTC. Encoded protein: CASSLQRLTQYF. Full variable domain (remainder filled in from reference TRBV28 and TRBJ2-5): DVKVTQSSRYLVKRTGEKVFLECVQDMDHENMFWYRQDPGLGLRLIYFSYDVKMKEKGDIPEGYSVSREKKERFSLILESASTNQTSMYLCASSLQRLTQYFGPGTRLLVL.

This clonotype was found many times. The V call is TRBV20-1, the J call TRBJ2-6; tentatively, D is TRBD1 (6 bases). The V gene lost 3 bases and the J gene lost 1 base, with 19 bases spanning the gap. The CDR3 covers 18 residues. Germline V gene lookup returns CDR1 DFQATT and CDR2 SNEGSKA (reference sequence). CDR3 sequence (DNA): TGCAGTGCTAGGGTACAGGGTGCTGTAGGGTCTGGGGCCAACGTCCTGACTTTC. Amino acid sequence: CSARVQGAVGSGANVLTF.

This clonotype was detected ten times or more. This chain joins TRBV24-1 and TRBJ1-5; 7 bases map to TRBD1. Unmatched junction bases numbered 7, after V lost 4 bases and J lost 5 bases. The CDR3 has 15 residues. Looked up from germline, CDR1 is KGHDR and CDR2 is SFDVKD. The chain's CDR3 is CATSDTGEGHQPQHF. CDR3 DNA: TGTGCCACCAGTGACACAGGGGAGGGGCATCAGCCCCAGCATTTT.

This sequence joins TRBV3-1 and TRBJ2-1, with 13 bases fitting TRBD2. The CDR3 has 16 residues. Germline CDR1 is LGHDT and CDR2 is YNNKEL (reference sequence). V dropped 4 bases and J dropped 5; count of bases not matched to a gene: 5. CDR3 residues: CASSPRLAGGNNEQFF. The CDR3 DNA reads TGTGCCAGCAGCCCTAGACTAGCGGGGGGCAACAATGAGCAGTTCTTC.

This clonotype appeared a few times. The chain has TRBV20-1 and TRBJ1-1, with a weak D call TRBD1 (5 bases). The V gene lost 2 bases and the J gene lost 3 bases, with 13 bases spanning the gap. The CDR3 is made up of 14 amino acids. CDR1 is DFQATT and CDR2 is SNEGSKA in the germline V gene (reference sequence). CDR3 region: CSARSRTGHTEAFF. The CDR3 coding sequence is TGCAGTGCTAGATCCCGGACGGGACACACTGAAGCTTTCTTT.

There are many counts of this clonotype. The CDR3 DNA sequence: TGCAGTGCTAGAGATCGGTTAAGGTCAGCTCAGGGCACCGGGGAGCTGTTTTTT. Its translation: CSARDRLRSAQGTGELFF. V gene TRBV20-1 combines with J gene TRBJ2-2; D is possibly TRBD1 (5 bases). Germline assignment: CDR1 DFQATT and CDR2 SNEGSKA (reference sequence). Trimming cost V 0 bases and J 4 bases, with 21 bases left between them. The CDR3 spans 18 residues.